Presented here are 27 T cell receptor beta chains from one specimen sequenced in a study of T cell changes during pregnancy in multiple sclerosis. Data came from immunoSEQ multiplex PCR; TCRdb stores just in-frame clones and leaves some out. The profile covers 55,000 to 65,000 clones, with 85% to 90% appearing a single time and 0.7% to 0.9% taken by the ten largest. Specimen: peripheral blood, collected in the first trimester of pregnancy. Receptor source: a female donor in good health, enrolled as a control in a pregnancy study.

The J gene is TRBJ1-1, the V gene TRBV30, with TRBD1 matching over 7 bases. Germline trimming cut 5 bases from V and 10 bases from J; bases unmatched to any gene: 7. CDR1 and CDR2 from the germline V gene are GTSNPN and SVGIG (reference sequence). The CDR3 spans 11 residues. CDR3: CAWEGTVGAFF. DNA of the CDR3: TGTGCCTGGGAGGGGACAGTTGGAGCTTTCTTT.

This clone was found once. The chain's CDR3 is CASYSSYNEQFF. CDR3 nucleotide sequence: TGTGCTAGCTACAGCTCCTACAATGAGCAGTTCTTC. The V call is TRBV12-5, the J call TRBJ2-1; D is unresolved. The germline gives CDR1 LGHNT, CDR2 FRNRAP. V was cut by 9 bases and J by 0 bases, with 6 bases left in between. CDR3 length: 12 amino acids. Full variable domain (remainder filled in from reference TRBV12-5 and TRBJ2-1): DARVTQTPRHKVTEMGQEVTMRCQPILGHNTVFWYRQTMMQGLELLAYFRNRAPLDDSGMPKDRFSAEMPDATLATLKIQPSEPRDSAVYFCASYSSYNEQFFGPGTRLTVL.

The rearrangement links TRBV6-5 to TRBJ1-1; D perhaps matches TRBD1 (5 bases). CDR3 length equals 13 residues. V shed 2 bases and J shed 11 bases, with 15 bases lying between them. Germline CDR1 reads MNHEY; CDR2 reads SVGAGI. This chain's CDR3 is CASSYDWEEGAFF. The CDR3 DNA reads as TGTGCCAGCAGTTACGACTGGGAGGAGGGGGCTTTCTTT.

CDR3 sequence reads: CASSLGSGEANYGYTF. The CDR3 region has the DNA TGTGCCAGCAGCTTGGGGTCGGGGGAGGCTAACTATGGCTACACCTTC. The chain is built from TRBV5-4 and TRBJ1-2; D perhaps matches TRBD1 (5 bases). The CDR3 has 16 amino acids. Germline V gene sequence: CDR1 SGHNT, CDR2 YYREEE (reference sequence). V was shortened by 0 bases and J by 0 bases, with 12 bases between the two germline ends.

This clone was seen a single time. Other DNA variants within this sample encode the same CDR3. The chain links TRBV9 to TRBJ2-3; 7 bases map to TRBD2. Germline trimming cut 0 bases from V and 1 base from J; bases unmatched to any gene: 2. This CDR3 is built from 15 residues. Germline loops: CDR1 SGDLS, CDR2 YYNGEE. The CDR3 nucleotides are TGTGCCAGCAGCGTAGCTAGCGGAGGCACAGATACGCAGTATTTT. This gives the protein CASSVASGGTDTQYF.

The chain carries TRBV7-9 and TRBJ2-7, with 10 bases aligning to TRBD1. V lost 5 bases to trimming and J lost 5 bases; unmatched junction nucleotides: 12. From germline, CDR1 is SEHNR and CDR2 FQNEAQ (reference sequence). This CDR3 spans 16 amino acids. CDR3 bases: TGTGCCAGCAGCCTCCTCCCGGGACAGGGGATCCACGAGCAGTACTTC. Encoded protein: CASSLLPGQGIHEQYF.

J is TRBJ1-5 and V is TRBV5-6; 8 nucleotides align to TRBD1. In germline, CDR1 is SGHDT, CDR2 YYEEEE. V shed 4 bases, J shed 5 bases, and the junction held 5 bases outside the gene matches. CDR3 length: 14 amino acids. CDR3 residues: CASSAGTGYQPQHF. The CDR3 DNA reads as TGTGCCAGCAGCGCCGGGACAGGTTATCAGCCCCAGCATTTT.

This clone came up a few times. The J gene is TRBJ1-1, the V gene TRBV4-3; 7 bases map to TRBD1. V lost 2 bases, J lost 9 bases, and 12 bases stayed unmatched. Per germline, CDR1 LGHNA and CDR2 YSLEER. This CDR3 is 15 amino acids long. Written as DNA, the CDR3 is TGCGCCAGCAGCCAAACGAACTTCTGGACAGGCCAAGCTTTCTTT. Translating it yields CASSQTNFWTGQAFF.

This clone was counted between two and nine times. J is TRBJ1-1 and V is TRBV19, with 7 bases aligning to TRBD1. J lost 4 bases, V lost 6 bases, and 5 bases had no gene match. The CDR3 consists of 13 residues. The germline CDR1 and CDR2 sequences are LNHDA and SQIVND (reference sequence). CDR3 DNA: TGTGCCAGTAGGCCAGGGGGAGTCACTGAAGCTTTCTTT. Translating it yields CASRPGGVTEAFF.

The V call is TRBV10-3, the J call TRBJ2-7, with 11 bases matching TRBD1. The V gene's germline CDR1 is ENHRY and CDR2 SYGVKD. The trim removed 10 bases at V and 6 bases at J, leaving 11 bases unmatched. The CDR3 length is 14 residues. CDR3 bases: TGTGCCAGCCCAACCGGACAGGGGGCAGGCGAGCAGTACTTC. The encoded protein is CASPTGQGAGEQYF.

This clone was observed a single time. The rearrangement joins TRBV27 to TRBJ2-1, with 8 nucleotides matching TRBD1. V shed 4 bases, J shed 4 bases, and the junction held 3 bases outside the gene matches. Looked up from germline, CDR1 is MNHEY and CDR2 is SMNVEV (reference sequence). This CDR3 comprises 14 residues. The CDR3 is CASSSRDRYNEQFF. The CDR3, as DNA: TGTGCCAGCAGTTCCCGGGACAGGTACAATGAGCAGTTCTTC.

This sequence joins TRBV19 and TRBJ1-1; D gene ambiguous. Between the trimmed V and J ends, which lost 3 bases and 6 bases, there was a span of 14 bases. The germline V gene has CDR1 LNHDA and CDR2 SQIVND (reference sequence). The CDR3 spans 14 residues. CDR3 DNA: TGTGCCAGTAGTATCCCGAGGGTTAAGGCTGAAGCTTTCTTT. Amino acid sequence: CASSIPRVKAEAFF.

The J gene is TRBJ2-1, the V gene TRBV30; weak D call: TRBD1 (6 bases). Trimming cost V 2 bases and J 5 bases, with 22 bases left between them. This CDR3 is built from 17 residues. Germline V gene data show CDR1 as GTSNPN and CDR2 as SVGIG (reference sequence). CDR3 nucleotides: TGTGCCTGGAGTCCAAAATTCGGAAACAGGGCAGACAATGAGCAGTTCTTC. This sequence encodes CAWSPKFGNRADNEQFF.

The chain is built from TRBV7-3 and TRBJ1-1, with 8 positions matching TRBD1. The CDR3 extends over 13 amino acids. Germline V gene sequence: CDR1 SGHTA, CDR2 FQGTGA. The V and J ends lost 5 bases and 6 bases, in that order; junction bases with no gene match: 5. CDR3 sequence reads: CASSLGQGPEAFF. The CDR3 bases are TGTGCCAGCAGCCTAGGACAGGGACCTGAAGCTTTCTTT.

The chain recombines TRBV7-7 with TRBJ2-3, with D tentatively TRBD2 (6 bases). The CDR3 is 15 amino acids. V lost 5 bases and J lost 0, with 12 bases in between. Germline CDR1 SSHAT, CDR2 FNYEAQ (reference sequence). In DNA form, the CDR3 reads TGTGCCAGCAGCCAAGACGGAGGGAGCACAGATACGCAGTATTTT. Its protein is CASSQDGGSTDTQYF. Complete variable domain (other parts from reference TRBV7-7 and TRBJ2-3): GAGVSQSPRYKVTKRGQDVTLRCDPISSHATLYWYQQALGQGPEFLTYFNYEAQPDKSGLPSDRFSAERPEGSISTLTIQRTEQRDSAMYRCASSQDGGSTDTQYFGPGTRLTVL.

The gene calls are TRBV18 and TRBJ1-1; D is unclear. The CDR3 has 13 residues. V shed 6 bases and J shed 5 bases, with 13 bases lying between them. The germline V gene has CDR1 KGHSH and CDR2 LQKENI. The CDR3 spells CASSGKWGTEAFF. CDR3 nucleotides: TGTGCCAGCTCCGGGAAATGGGGTACTGAAGCTTTCTTT.

CDR3 sequence: CASSVLGTSEQQYF. CDR3 nucleotide sequence: TGTGCCAGCAGCGTCCTCGGGACTAGCGAACAGCAGTACTTC. The chain employs TRBV9 and TRBJ2-7; 10 bases agree with TRBD2. The CDR3 covers 14 residues. J lost 8 bases, V lost 2 bases, and 7 bases had no gene match. CDR1 SGDLS and CDR2 YYNGEE come from the germline V gene.

The chain combines TRBV4-1 with TRBJ2-1, with TRBD1 matching 9 bases. Germline CDR1 and CDR2: MGHRA and YSYEKL. J lost 2 bases, V lost 1 base, and 12 bases had no gene match. The CDR3 length is 19 residues. The CDR3 DNA reads as TGCGCCAGCAGCCAAGTCAGCATTGCCGGGACAGGGACCTACAATGAGCAGTTCTTC. Translated: CASSQVSIAGTGTYNEQFF.

The chain employs TRBV19 and TRBJ1-5; the D is unclear. The V and J ends lost 8 bases and 2 bases respectively, with 16 bases between them. The CDR3 spans 15 residues. Germline CDR1 and CDR2: LNHDA and SQIVND (reference sequence). In DNA, the CDR3 is TGTGCCAGTCAAACGGGAATTTACGGCAATCAGCCCCAGCATTTT. As protein: CASQTGIYGNQPQHF.

This chain joins TRBV7-8 and TRBJ1-1, with 9 bases that match TRBD1. From germline, CDR1 is SGHVS and CDR2 FQNEAQ. The CDR3 covers 14 residues. With 10 bases clipped from V and 4 bases from J, the junction kept 10 bases outside the gene matches. DNA for the CDR3: TGTGCCACCATACTACAGGGGGCCGGCACTGAAGCTTTCTTT. This sequence encodes CATILQGAGTEAFF.

The genes are TRBV23-1 and TRBJ1-1; D might be TRBD1 (5 bases). TRBV23-1 is known as an ORF, though its function is uncertain. V lost 5 bases and J lost 1, with 14 bases in between. The CDR3 is 15 residues long. This CDR3 is CASSSAGRRNTEAFF. As DNA, the CDR3 is TGCGCCAGCAGTTCCGCGGGGCGTCGGAACACTGAAGCTTTCTTT.

The rearrangement uses TRBV5-1 and TRBJ1-4; D is undetermined. The CDR3 length is 15 residues. The germline gives CDR1 SGHRS, CDR2 YFSETQ. V lost 0 bases and J lost 0, with 6 bases in between. The CDR3 nucleotides read TGCGCCAGCAGCTTGGCCGGGTCAACTAATGAAAAACTGTTTTTT. The encoded protein is CASSLAGSTNEKLFF. Filled out from reference TRBV5-1 and TRBJ1-4, the complete variable domain reads KAGVTQTPRYLIKTRGQQVTLSCSPISGHRSVSWYQQTPGQGLQFLFEYFSETQRNKGNFPGRFSGRQFSNSRSEMNVSTLELGDSALYLCASSLAGSTNEKLFFGSGTQLSVL.

This clone was picked up one time. The chain joins TRBV6-6 to TRBJ1-5; 10 bases align to TRBD1. V was clipped by 3 bases and J by 6 bases; unmatched bases: 8. CDR3 length: 16 amino acids. Germline lookup yields CDR1 MNHNY and CDR2 SVGAGI (reference sequence). The CDR3 bases are TGTGCCAGCAGTTATACGGGGGACAGGGGAGGTCAGCCCCAGCATTTT. It encodes CASSYTGDRGGQPQHF.

This chain connects TRBV9 to TRBJ2-3; D perhaps matches TRBD2 (6 bases). Trimming removed 0 bases at V and 0 bases at J, with 14 bases between. The CDR3 is 17 amino acids. The V gene's germline CDR1 is SGDLS and CDR2 YYNGEE. CDR3 sequence (DNA): TGTGCCAGCAGCGTAGCTGCCGGGGGATACAGCACAGATACGCAGTATTTT. Amino acid sequence: CASSVAAGGYSTDTQYF.

The V gene is TRBV30, the J gene TRBJ1-6, with a possible D match to TRBD1 (6 bases). Germline CDR1 GTSNPN, CDR2 SVGIG (reference sequence). V was clipped by 5 bases and J by 14 bases, with 13 bases between them. The CDR3 is 11 amino acids. This chain's CDR3 is CAWGDTGSLHF. CDR3 DNA sequence: TGTGCCTGGGGGGACACCGGCTCCCTCCACTTT.

The CDR3 DNA reads TGTGCCAGCAAACCCGCAGGGGGCCTGCTTTTAGAGACCCAGTACTTC. Protein sequence: CASKPAGGLLLETQYF. The genes are TRBV27 and TRBJ2-5, with 8 bases that match TRBD1. From germline, CDR1 is MNHEY and CDR2 SMNVEV (reference sequence). V was clipped by 7 bases and J by 4 bases; unmatched bases: 14. The CDR3 totals 16 residues.

The chain is built from TRBV5-4 and TRBJ2-7; 8 bases are a match to TRBD2. Germline CDR1 and CDR2: SGHNT and YYREEE (reference sequence). CDR3 size: 15 residues. The ends lost 4 bases at V and 4 bases at J; junction bases unmatched: 10. CDR3 amino acids: CASSDGGRGAYEQYF. The CDR3 DNA sequence: TGTGCCAGCAGCGACGGGGGGCGGGGGGCTTACGAGCAGTACTTC.